One sample yielded the 3 T cell receptor beta chains listed below, sequenced in a study of long-term antiretroviral therapy in people with HIV. Researchers report immunoSEQ v3.0 was run at survey level. Generated by immunoSEQ multiplex PCR, the TCRdb table keeps only in-frame clones and is missing some. Of some 20,000 clones in the sample, about three quarters were seen once. Sequences were derived from unsorted PBMCs, sampled 2.9 years after starting antiretroviral therapy. The receptors come from a woman aged 30 to 39 with HIV.

This clone was picked up one time. This chain connects TRBV5-1 to TRBJ1-1, with TRBD1 matching over 8 bases. V shed 3 bases, J shed 1 base, and the junction held 5 bases outside the gene matches. Germline V CDR1 and CDR2: SGHRS, YFSETQ. The CDR3 length is 15 residues. For the CDR3, the DNA is TGCGCCAGCAGCTACCGGACAGGGAAGAACACTGAAGCTTTCTTT. Amino acid sequence: CASSYRTGKNTEAFF.

The chain carries TRBV2 and TRBJ2-7; no reliable D call. The CDR3 is 12 residues long. Looked up from germline, CDR1 is SNHLY and CDR2 is FYNNEI. The V end lost 3 bases, the J end lost 2 bases, and 5 bases lay between the germline ends. This CDR3 reads CASSDFAYEQYV. CDR3 sequence (DNA): TGTGCCAGCAGTGACTTTGCCTACGAGCAGTACGTC.

V gene TRBV6-1 combines with J gene TRBJ1-5; D is ambiguous. The CDR3 contains 15 residues. Trimming took off 7 bases at V and 0 bases at J, with 13 bases between the two ends. CDR1 is MNHNS, CDR2 SASEGT, per germline. CDR3 nucleotides: TGTGCCAGCAAACCGTCCACCCTTAGCAATCAGCCCCAGCATTTT. Translating it yields CASKPSTLSNQPQHF.